Each of the 9 T cell receptor beta chains below was sequenced from the same sample in a study of graft-versus-host responses after intestinal transplantation. Antigen specificity for these receptors is unknown. Generated by immunoSEQ multiplex PCR, the TCRdb table keeps only in-frame clones and is missing some. The table records about 93,000 clones, just under 95% of them present only once. The sample in question was unstimulated CD8+ T cells sorted from spleen or lymph node cells, obtained before intestinal transplant. These receptors came from a human donor who received an intestinal transplant.

This chain connects TRBV19 to TRBJ2-3; 10 bases are a match to TRBD1. Germline trimming cut 4 bases from V and 5 bases from J; bases unmatched to any gene: 9. The CDR3 loop spans 16 amino acids. Germline-derived CDR1 and CDR2 are LNHDA and SQIVND (reference sequence). The DNA of the CDR3 is TGTGCCAGTAGTAGGGACAGGGGATATTCGGGAGATACGCAGTATTTT. This encodes CASSRDRGYSGDTQYF.

The V call is TRBV7-6, the J call TRBJ2-1; TRBD1 matches 9 bases. V was pared by 5 bases and J by 7 bases, with 6 bases of the junction left unmatched. The CDR3 totals 14 residues. Germline values: CDR1 SGHVS, CDR2 FNYEAQ. Written as DNA, the CDR3 is TGTGCCAGCAGCCTACGGACAGGGGATAATGAGCAGTTCTTC. The encoded protein is CASSLRTGDNEQFF.

V is TRBV9 and J is TRBJ1-2, with 8 bases aligning to TRBD1. With V trimmed by 3 bases and J by 8 bases, 9 bases remained unmatched. CDR3 length equals 14 residues. Germline CDR1 reads SGDLS; CDR2 reads YYNGEE. The CDR3 sequence: CASSATQGARGYTF. Written as DNA, the CDR3 is TGTGCCAGCAGCGCTACTCAGGGGGCGAGGGGCTACACCTTC.

The table lists this clone with a count of one. The rearrangement uses TRBV1 and TRBJ2-1; the table assigns TRBD1, which was not confirmed against the DNA. TRBV1 is described as a pseudogene. The length of the CDR3 is 12 residues. The CDR3 nucleotides are TGCACCCACACGATCGTATACAATGAGCAGTTCTTC. Translating gives CTHTIVYNEQFF.

V gene TRBV29-1 combines with J gene TRBJ1-2, with D possibly TRBD1 on 6 matching bases. This CDR3 is built from 13 residues. V was cut by 2 bases and J by 4 bases, with 11 bases left in between. CDR1 and CDR2 (germline): SQVTM, ANQGSEA. The CDR3 bases are TGCAGCGTTGAACCAGGGGACATCTATGGCTACACCTTC. This gives the protein CSVEPGDIYGYTF.

Concerning this clone itself: Other DNA sequences in the same sample also yield this CDR3. This chain connects TRBV27 to TRBJ2-7, with 12 bases aligning to TRBD2. The germline CDR1 and CDR2 sequences are MNHEY and SMNVEV (reference sequence). This CDR3 region has 14 residues. Trimming at V came to 5 bases and at J to 3 bases, leaving 2 bases not matched to a gene. CDR3 nucleotides: TGTGCCAGCAGTCTGACTAGCGGGAGCTACGAGCAGTACTTC. Translated, it gives CASSLTSGSYEQYF.

This sequence joins TRBV19 and TRBJ2-1, with TRBD1 matching over 8 bases. The CDR3 contains 15 residues. V trimming: 2 bases; J trimming: 5 bases; junction bases outside the gene matches: 5. Germline values: CDR1 LNHDA, CDR2 SQIVND (reference sequence). This chain's CDR3 is CASSILRQGNNEQFF. CDR3 DNA sequence: TGTGCCAGTAGTATATTAAGACAGGGGAACAATGAGCAGTTCTTC. The full variable domain, rest sourced from reference TRBV19 and TRBJ2-1, is DGGITQSPKYLFRKEGQNVTLSCEQNLNHDAMYWYRQDPGQGLRLIYYSQIVNDFQKGDIAEGYSVSREKKESFPLTVTSAQKNPTAFYLCASSILRQGNNEQFFGPGTRLTVL.

DNA of the CDR3: TGCGCCAGCAGCTCACCGGGACAGGGATTGGATGGCTACACCTTC. This codes for CASSSPGQGLDGYTF. V and J are TRBV5-1 and TRBJ1-2; 9 bases are shared with TRBD1. The germline CDR1 and CDR2 sequences are SGHRS and YFSETQ. With V trimmed by 3 bases and J by 6 bases, 9 bases remained unmatched. The CDR3 consists of 15 residues.

This clone was seen a few times. The chain uses TRBV21-1 and TRBJ1-2; no check of the table's D call, TRBD1, against the DNA was made. TRBV21-1 is termed a pseudogene. This CDR3 has 16 residues. CDR3 nucleotide sequence: TGTGCCAGCAGCAAAGAGGAGGACAGGAGAAACTATGGCTACACCTTC. Protein: CASSKEEDRRNYGYTF.